These T cell receptor beta chains were read from a single sample in a study of tissue T cells after allogeneic stem cell transplantation. Sequenced by immunoSEQ multiplex PCR; TCRdb stores in-frame clones only, minus some. Counted here are about 28,000 clones, about 85% occurring once; the ten biggest clones make up about 3.5%. Sequenced material: blood, taken before transplantation. The origin of the receptors is a woman between 18 and 55 years old who later had graft-versus-host disease after an allogeneic stem cell transplant. CDR3s include the opening cysteine and the closing phenylalanine or tryptophan. Fields, in order: clone size, J gene, D gene, V gene, CDR3 length, CDR3 protein, CDR3 DNA. The D gene is left open where the match is weak. Only some rows state a clone size, as once, few, many or a class for expanded clones.

.,TRBJ2-3,.,TRBV6-1,16,CASSEAKGGPSDTQYF,TGTGCCAGCAGTGAAGCGAAGGGGGGCCCGTCAGATACGCAGTATTTT
.,TRBJ2-6,TRBD1,TRBV19,16,CASSMGTVSGANVLTF,TGTGCCAGTAGTATGGGGACAGTCTCTGGGGCCAACGTCCTGACTTTC
few,TRBJ2-5,.,TRBV5-4,14,CASSLSGAGETQYF,TGTGCCAGCAGCCTTAGCGGTGCGGGGGAGACCCAGTACTTC
.,TRBJ2-5,.,TRBV7-3,16,CASSYKAPGHWETQYF,TGTGCCAGCAGCTACAAGGCCCCCGGACACTGGGAGACCCAGTACTTC
.,TRBJ1-1,.,TRBV20-1,13,CSASGGAHTEAFF,TGCAGTGCTAGTGGGGGGGCGCACACTGAAGCTTTCTTT
.,TRBJ2-3,TRBD2,TRBV6-4,15,CASSEVAGGTDTQYF,TGTGCCAGCAGTGAGGTAGCGGGGGGCACAGATACGCAGTATTTT
once,TRBJ1-1,TRBD1,TRBV7-9,14,CASSFTGGNTEAFF,TGTGCCAGCAGCTTTACAGGGGGGAACACTGAAGCTTTCTTT
.,TRBJ1-3,.,TRBV10-3,16,CAISQGPGSSGNTIYF,TGTGCCATCAGTCAGGGGCCGGGGAGCTCTGGAAACACCATATATTTT
.,TRBJ1-1,.,TRBV11-2,14,CASSLQGYGTEAFF,TGTGCCAGCAGCTTACAGGGTTATGGAACTGAAGCTTTCTTT
.,TRBJ2-5,.,TRBV6-5,15,CATSHGGDGGETQYF,TGTGCCACCAGTCACGGAGGCGACGGGGGAGAGACCCAGTACTTC
.,TRBJ1-4,TRBD1,TRBV25-1,15,CASSEQGATNEKLFF,TGTGCCAGCAGTGAACAGGGGGCAACTAATGAAAAACTGTTTTTT
.,TRBJ1-2,TRBD1,TRBV5-5,15,CASSLMDRGNYGYTF,TGTGCCAGCAGCTTGATGGACAGGGGCAACTATGGCTACACCTTC
few,TRBJ1-1,TRBD1,TRBV7-2,15,CASSLYRQGDTEAFF,TGTGCCAGCAGCTTATATCGGCAGGGGGACACTGAAGCTTTCTTT
.,TRBJ1-2,.,TRBV6-5,13,CASSPRSLATYTF,TGTGCCAGCAGCCCGAGATCCCTGGCTACTTACACCTTC
.,TRBJ2-3,TRBD2,TRBV7-6,16,CASSSSTSANTDTQYF,TGTGCCAGCAGCTCGTCGACTAGCGCTAACACAGATACGCAGTATTTT